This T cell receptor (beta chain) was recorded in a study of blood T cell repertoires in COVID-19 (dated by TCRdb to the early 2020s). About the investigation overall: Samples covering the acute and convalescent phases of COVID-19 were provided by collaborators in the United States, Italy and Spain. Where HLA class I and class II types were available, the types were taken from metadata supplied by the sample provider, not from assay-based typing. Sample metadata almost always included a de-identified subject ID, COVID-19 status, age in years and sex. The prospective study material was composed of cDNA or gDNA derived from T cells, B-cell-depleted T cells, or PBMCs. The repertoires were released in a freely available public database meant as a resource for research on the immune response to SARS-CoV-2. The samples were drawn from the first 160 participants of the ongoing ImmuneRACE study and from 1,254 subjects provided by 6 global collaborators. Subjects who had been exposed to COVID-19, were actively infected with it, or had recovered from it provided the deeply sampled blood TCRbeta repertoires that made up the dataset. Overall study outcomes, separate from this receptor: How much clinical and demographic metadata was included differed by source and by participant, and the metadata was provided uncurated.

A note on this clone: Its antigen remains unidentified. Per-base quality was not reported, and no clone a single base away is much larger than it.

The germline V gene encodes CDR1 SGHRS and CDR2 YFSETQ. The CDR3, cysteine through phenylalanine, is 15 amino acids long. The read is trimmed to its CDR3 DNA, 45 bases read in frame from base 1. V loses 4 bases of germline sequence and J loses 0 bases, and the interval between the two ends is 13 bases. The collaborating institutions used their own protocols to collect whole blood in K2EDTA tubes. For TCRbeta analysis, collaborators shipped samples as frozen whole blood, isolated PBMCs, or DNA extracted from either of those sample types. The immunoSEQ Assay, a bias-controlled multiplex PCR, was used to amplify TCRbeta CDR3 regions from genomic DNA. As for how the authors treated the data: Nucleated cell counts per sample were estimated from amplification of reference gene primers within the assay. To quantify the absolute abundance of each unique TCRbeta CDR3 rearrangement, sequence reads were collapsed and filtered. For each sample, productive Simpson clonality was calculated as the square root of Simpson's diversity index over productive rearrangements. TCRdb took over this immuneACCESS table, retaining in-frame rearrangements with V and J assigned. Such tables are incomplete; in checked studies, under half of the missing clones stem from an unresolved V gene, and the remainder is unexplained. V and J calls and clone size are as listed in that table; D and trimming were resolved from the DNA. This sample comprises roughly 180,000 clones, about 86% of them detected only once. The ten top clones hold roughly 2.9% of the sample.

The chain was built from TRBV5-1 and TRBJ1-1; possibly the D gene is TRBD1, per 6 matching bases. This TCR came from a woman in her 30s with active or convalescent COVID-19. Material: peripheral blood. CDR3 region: CASSLRTDMNTEAFF. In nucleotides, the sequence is TGCGCCAGCAGCCTAAGGACAGACATGAACACTGAAGCTTTCTTT.